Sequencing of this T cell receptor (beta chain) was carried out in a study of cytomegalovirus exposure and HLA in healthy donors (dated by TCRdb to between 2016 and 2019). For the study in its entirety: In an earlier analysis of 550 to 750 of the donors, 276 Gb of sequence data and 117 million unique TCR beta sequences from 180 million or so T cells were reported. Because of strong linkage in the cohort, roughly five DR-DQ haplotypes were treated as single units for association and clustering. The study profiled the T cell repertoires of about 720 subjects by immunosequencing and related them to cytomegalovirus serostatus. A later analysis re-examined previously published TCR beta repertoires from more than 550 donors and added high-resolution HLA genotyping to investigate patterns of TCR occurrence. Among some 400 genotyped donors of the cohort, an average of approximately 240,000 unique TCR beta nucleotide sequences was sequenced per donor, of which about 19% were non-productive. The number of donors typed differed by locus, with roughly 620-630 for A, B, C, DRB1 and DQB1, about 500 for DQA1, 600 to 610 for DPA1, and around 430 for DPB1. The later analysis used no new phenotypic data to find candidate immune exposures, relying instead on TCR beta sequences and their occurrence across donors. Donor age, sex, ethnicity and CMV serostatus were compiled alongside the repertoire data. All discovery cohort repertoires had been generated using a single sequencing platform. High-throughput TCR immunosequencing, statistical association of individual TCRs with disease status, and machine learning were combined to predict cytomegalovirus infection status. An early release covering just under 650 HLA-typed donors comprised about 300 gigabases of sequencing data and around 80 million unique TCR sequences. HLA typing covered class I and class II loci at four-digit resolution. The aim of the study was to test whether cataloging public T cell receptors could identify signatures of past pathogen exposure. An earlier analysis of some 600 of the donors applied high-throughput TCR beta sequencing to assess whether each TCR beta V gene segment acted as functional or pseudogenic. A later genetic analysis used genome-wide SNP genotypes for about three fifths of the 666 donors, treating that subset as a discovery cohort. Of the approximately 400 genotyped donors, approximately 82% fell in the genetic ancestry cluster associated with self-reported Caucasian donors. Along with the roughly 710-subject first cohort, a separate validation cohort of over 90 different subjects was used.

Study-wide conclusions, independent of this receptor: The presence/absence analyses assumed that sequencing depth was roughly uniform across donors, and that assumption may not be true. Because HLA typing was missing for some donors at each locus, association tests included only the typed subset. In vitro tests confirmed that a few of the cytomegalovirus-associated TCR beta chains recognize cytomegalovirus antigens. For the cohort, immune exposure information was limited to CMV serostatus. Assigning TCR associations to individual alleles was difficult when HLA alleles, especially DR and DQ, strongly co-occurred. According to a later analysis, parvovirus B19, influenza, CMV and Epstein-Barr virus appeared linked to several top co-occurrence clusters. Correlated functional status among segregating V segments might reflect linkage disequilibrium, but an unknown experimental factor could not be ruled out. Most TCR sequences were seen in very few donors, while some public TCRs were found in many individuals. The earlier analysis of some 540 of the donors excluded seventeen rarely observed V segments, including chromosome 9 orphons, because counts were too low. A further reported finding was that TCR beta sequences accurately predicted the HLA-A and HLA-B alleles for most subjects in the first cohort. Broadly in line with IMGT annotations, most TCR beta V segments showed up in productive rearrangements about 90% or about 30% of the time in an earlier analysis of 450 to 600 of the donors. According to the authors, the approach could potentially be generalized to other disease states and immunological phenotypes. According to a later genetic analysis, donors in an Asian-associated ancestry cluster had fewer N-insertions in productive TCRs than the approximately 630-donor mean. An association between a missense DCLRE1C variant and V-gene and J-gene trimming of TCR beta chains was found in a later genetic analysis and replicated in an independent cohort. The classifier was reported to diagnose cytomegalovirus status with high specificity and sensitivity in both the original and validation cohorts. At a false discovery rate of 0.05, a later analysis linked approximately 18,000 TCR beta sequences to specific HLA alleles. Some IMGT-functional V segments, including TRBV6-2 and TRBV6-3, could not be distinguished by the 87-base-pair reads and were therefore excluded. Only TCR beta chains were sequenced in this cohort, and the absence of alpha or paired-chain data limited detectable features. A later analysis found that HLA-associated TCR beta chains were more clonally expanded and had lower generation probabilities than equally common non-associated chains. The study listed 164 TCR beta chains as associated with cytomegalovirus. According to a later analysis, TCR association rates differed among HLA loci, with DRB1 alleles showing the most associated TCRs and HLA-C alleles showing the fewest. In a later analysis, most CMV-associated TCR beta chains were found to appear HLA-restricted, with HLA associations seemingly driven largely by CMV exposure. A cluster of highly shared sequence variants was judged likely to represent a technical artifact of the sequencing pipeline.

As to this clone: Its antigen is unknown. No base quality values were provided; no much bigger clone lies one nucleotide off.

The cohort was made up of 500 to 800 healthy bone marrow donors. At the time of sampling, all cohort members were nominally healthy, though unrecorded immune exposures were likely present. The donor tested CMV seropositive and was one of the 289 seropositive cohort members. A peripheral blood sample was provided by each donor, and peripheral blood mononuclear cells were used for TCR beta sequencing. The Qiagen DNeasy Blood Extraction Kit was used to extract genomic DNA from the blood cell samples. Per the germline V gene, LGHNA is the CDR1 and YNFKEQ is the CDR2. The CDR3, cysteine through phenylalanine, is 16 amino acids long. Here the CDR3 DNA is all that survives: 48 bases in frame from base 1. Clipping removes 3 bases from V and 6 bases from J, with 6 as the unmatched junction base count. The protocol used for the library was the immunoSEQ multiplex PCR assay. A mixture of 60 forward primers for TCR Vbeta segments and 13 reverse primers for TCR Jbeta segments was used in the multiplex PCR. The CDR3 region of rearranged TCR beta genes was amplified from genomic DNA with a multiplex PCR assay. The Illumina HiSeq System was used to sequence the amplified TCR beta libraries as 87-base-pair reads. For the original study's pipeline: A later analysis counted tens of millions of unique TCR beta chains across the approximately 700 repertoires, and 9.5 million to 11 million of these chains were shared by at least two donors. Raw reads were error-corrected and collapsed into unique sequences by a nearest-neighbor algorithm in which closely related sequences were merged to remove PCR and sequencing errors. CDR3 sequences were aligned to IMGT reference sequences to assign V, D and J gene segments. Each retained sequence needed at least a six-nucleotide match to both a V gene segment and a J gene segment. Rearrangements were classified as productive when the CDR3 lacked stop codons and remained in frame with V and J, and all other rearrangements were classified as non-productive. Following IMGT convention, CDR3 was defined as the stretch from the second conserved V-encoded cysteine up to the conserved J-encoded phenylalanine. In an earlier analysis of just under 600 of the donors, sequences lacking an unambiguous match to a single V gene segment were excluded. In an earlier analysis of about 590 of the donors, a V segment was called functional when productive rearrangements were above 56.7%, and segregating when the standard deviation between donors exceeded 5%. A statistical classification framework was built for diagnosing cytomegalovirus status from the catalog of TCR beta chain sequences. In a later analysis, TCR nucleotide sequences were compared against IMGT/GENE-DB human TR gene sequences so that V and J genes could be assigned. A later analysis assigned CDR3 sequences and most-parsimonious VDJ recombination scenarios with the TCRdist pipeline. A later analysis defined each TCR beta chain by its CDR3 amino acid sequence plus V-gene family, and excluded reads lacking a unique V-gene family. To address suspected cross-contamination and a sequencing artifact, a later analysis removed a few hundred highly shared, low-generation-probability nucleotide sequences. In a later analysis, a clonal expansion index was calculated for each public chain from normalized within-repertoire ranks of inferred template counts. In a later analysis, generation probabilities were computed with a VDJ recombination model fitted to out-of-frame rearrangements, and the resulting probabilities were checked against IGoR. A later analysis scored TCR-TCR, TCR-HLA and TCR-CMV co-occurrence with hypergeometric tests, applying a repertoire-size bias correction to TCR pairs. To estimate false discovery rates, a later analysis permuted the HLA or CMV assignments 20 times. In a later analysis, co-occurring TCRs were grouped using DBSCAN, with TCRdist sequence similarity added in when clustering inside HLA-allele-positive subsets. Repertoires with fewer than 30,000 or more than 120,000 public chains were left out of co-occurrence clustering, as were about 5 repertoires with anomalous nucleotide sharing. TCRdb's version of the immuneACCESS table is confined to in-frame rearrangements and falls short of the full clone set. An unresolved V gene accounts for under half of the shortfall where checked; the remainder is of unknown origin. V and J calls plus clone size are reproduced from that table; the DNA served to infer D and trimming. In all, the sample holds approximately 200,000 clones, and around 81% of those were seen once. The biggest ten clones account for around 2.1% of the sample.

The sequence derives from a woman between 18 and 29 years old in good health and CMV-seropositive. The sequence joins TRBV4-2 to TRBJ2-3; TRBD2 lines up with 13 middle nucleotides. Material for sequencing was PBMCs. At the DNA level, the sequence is TGTGCCAGCAGCCAGCGACTAGCGGGGGGTTGGGATACGCAGTATTTT. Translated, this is CASSQRLAGGWDTQYF.